A single sample is the source of the 21 T cell receptor beta chains below, sequenced in a study of regulatory T cells in long-lasting Graves disease. As for time point: persistent/refractory GD, antithyroid drugs over 5 years with positive TRAb. There was RNA extracted from PBMCs, and the TCR library was made from it. Arm-PCR of CDR3 regions and iRepertoire HTBI primers were used to build TCR beta libraries. TCRdb called the multiplex PCR reads again in MiXCR, with one record for every CDR3 protein. This sample yields approximately 440,000 distinct CDR3 sequences, of which 20% to 25% are seen a single time; about a quarter belongs to the top ten. The sequences come from peripheral blood mononuclear cells (PBMCs), collected when the disease was refractory, from a patient treated with antithyroid drugs. The receptors were gathered from a female donor with Graves disease.

This clonotype has a count of ten or more. The chain has TRBV30 and TRBJ1-4; perhaps TRBD1 as D (6 bases). The germline gives CDR1 GTSNPN, CDR2 SVGIG (reference sequence). The CDR3 is made up of 14 amino acids. The ends were cut back, 2 bases at V and 8 bases at J, with 15 bases in the middle. Here the CDR3 reads CAWSPDTQGEKLFF. In DNA, the CDR3 is TGTGCCTGGAGTCCCGACACGCAGGGGGAAAAACTGTTTTTT.

In its sample, this clonotype was seen many times. J is TRBJ2-7 and V is TRBV6-1; 8 nucleotides agree with TRBD1. Germline loops: CDR1 MNHNS, CDR2 SASEGT. The CDR3 length is 16 residues. V gave up 2 bases and J gave up 2 bases; unmatched junction bases: 8. The CDR3 here is CASSEPWTGLPYEQYF. The CDR3 DNA reads TGTGCCAGCAGTGAACCTTGGACAGGGCTCCCCTACGAGCAGTACTTC.

Note on this clonotype: A much larger clone sits a single nucleotide away, making a read error possible. The chain joins TRBV20-1 to TRBJ1-2, with D unresolved. This CDR3 has 12 residues. Trimming pared 6 bases from V and 4 bases from J, leaving 12 bases between. The germline CDR1 and CDR2 sequences are DFQATT and SNEGSKA (reference sequence). The DNA for the CDR3 is TGCAGTGCCTGGGCAGACTTCTATGGCTACACCTTC. It codes for CSAWADFYGYTF.

In its sample, this clonotype was seen many times. V gene TRBV20-1 combines with J gene TRBJ2-7; 7 positions agree with TRBD1. With V trimmed by 5 bases and J by 3 bases, 1 base remained unmatched. Germline CDR1 DFQATT, CDR2 SNEGSKA (reference sequence). The CDR3 sequence is 11 residues long. CDR3 nucleotide sequence: TGCAGTGCTGGGGACAGCTACGAGCAGTACTTC. Translation: CSAGDSYEQYF.

Worth noting for this clonotype: This may be a read error: a much more frequent sequence differs by one nucleotide. In this CDR3 the conserved last residue, phenylalanine or tryptophan, is missing, so a read error is likely. The chain couples TRBV2 to TRBJ2-7; 10 bases agree with TRBD2. The CDR3 runs to 16 residues. Germline V lookup: CDR1 SNHLY, CDR2 FYNNEI. V shed 1 base, J shed 4 bases, and the junction held 7 bases outside the gene matches. The CDR3 protein is CASSEGTSGMRYEQYS. CDR3 sequence (DNA): TGTGCCAGCAGTGAAGGAACTAGCGGGATGAGGTACGAGCAGTACTCC.

At least ten counts were recorded for this clonotype. The V call is TRBV24-1, the J call TRBJ2-2; the D is unclear. Between the trimmed V and J ends, which lost 0 bases and 1 base, there was a span of 5 bases. The CDR3 loop spans 15 amino acids. Germline loops: CDR1 KGHDR, CDR2 SFDVKD. The CDR3 reads CATSDLGRNTGELFF. In nucleotides, the CDR3 is TGTGCCACCAGTGATTTGGGCAGGAACACCGGGGAGCTGTTTTTT.

This clonotype has a handful of counts. This chain links TRBV29-1 with TRBJ1-1, with a tentative D call TRBD1 (5 bases). The V end lost 7 bases, the J end lost 4 bases, and 13 bases lay between the germline ends. The germline gives CDR1 SQVTM, CDR2 ANQGSEA. This CDR3 is built from 12 residues. DNA for the CDR3: TGCAGCGCTCTGACAGCGTTCACTGAAGCTTTCTTT. Residues: CSALTAFTEAFF.

This sequence joins TRBV20-1 and TRBJ1-1, with 9 bases identical to TRBD1. The CDR3 covers 15 residues. Germline V gives CDR1 DFQATT, CDR2 SNEGSKA (reference sequence). After removal of 5 bases from V and 0 bases from J, the junction contained 7 bases not matched to a gene. The CDR3 DNA reads as TGCAGTGCTTTCGACAGGGGGGCAATGAACACTGAAGCTTTCTTT. It specifies CSAFDRGAMNTEAFF.

This clonotype was observed a handful of times. V usage is TRBV13 and J usage is TRBJ2-7; D is unresolved. Per the germline V gene, CDR1 is PRHDT and CDR2 is FYEKMQ (reference sequence). The germline V and J ends were trimmed by 5 bases and 5 bases, with 16 bases remaining between them. CDR3 size: 14 residues. The CDR3 coding sequence is TGTGCCAGCAGCCCGAACCAAGAGGACGACGAGCAGTACTTC. Its translation is CASSPNQEDDEQYF.

V gene TRBV3-1 combines with J gene TRBJ2-1, with D possibly being TRBD1 (6 bases). In germline, CDR1 is LGHDT, CDR2 YNNKEL (reference sequence). CDR3 length: 16 amino acids. V was pared by 6 bases and J by 2 bases, with 17 bases between. DNA for the CDR3: TGTGCCAGCAGACCCCTGGACAGCGGCCCCTACAATGAGCAGTTCTTC. Its protein product is CASRPLDSGPYNEQFF.

This clonotype showed up many times. The chain recombines TRBV12-3 or TRBV12-4 with TRBJ1-1, with a possible D match to TRBD1 (5 bases). This CDR3 has 15 amino acids. Trimming left V 7 bases short and J 0 bases short, with 15 bases between. In nucleotides, the CDR3 is TGTGCCAGCACCAACCAAGACAGACTGAACACTGAAGCTTTCTTT. It is translated as CASTNQDRLNTEAFF.

This clonotype was recorded a few times. The chain couples TRBV30 to TRBJ1-2; D remains ambiguous. CDR1 is GTSNPN, CDR2 SVGIG, per germline (reference sequence). The CDR3 consists of 11 residues. The V end lost 8 bases, the J end lost 1 base, and 8 bases lay between the germline ends. This chain's CDR3 is CAAGFNYGYTF. CDR3 nucleotide sequence: TGTGCCGCGGGATTTAACTATGGCTACACCTTC.

This clonotype was recorded many times. The chain employs TRBV14 and TRBJ2-5, with TRBD2 identical over 12 bases. The CDR3 totals 15 residues. Germline values: CDR1 SGHDN, CDR2 FVKESK. The trim removed 4 bases at V and 6 bases at J, leaving 6 bases unmatched. CDR3 bases: TGTGCCAGCAGCCCCGGACTAGCGGGACTAAAGACCCAGTACTTC. Its translation: CASSPGLAGLKTQYF.

As for this clonotype: A much larger clone is a single base away; this may be a read error. The final CDR3 position lacks the conserved phenylalanine or tryptophan, pointing to a likely read error. It is unclear where the CDR3 begins or ends on the DNA, so no DNA is shown, and the CDR3 is as TCRdb lists it. The J gene is TRBJ1-1, the V gene TRBV5-1; the tabulated D call, TRBD1, remains unverified against the DNA. CDR1 and CDR2 from the germline V gene are SGHRS and YFSETQ. Inclusive of both ends, the CDR3 amounts to 16 amino acids. The CDR3 region is CASSLDLQGARAGGFL.

The chain links TRBV11-2 to TRBJ2-1; maybe TRBD2 (6 bases). This CDR3 comprises 15 residues. Germline V gene sequence: CDR1 SGHAT, CDR2 FQNNGV. The V gene lost 2 bases and the J gene lost 0 bases, with 8 bases spanning the gap. CDR3: CASSLLATSYNEQFF. In DNA form, the CDR3 reads TGTGCCAGCAGCTTACTAGCGACCTCCTACAATGAGCAGTTCTTC. Full variable domain (outside the CDR3, taken from reference TRBV11-2 and TRBJ2-1): EAGVAQSPRYKIIEKRQSVAFWCNPISGHATLYWYQQILGQGPKLLIQFQNNGVVDDSQLPKDRFSAERLKGVDSTLKIQPAKLEDSAVYLCASSLLATSYNEQFFGPGTRLTVL.

With regard to this clonotype: A single base separates this from a much larger clone, so it may be a read error. A read error is likely, as this CDR3 ends without the conserved phenylalanine or tryptophan. The chain is built from TRBV6-2 or TRBV6-3 and TRBJ2-7; maybe TRBD2 (5 bases). CDR1 and CDR2 (germline): MNHEY, SVGEGT. The V end was cut by 0 bases, the J end by 0 bases, with 9 bases between. This CDR3 contains 15 residues. The CDR3 nucleotides are TGTGCCAGCAGTTACTCCGGGATAAGCTCCTACGAGCAGTACCTC. This codes for CASSYSGISSYEQYL.

The chain recombines TRBV14 with TRBJ2-7, with 13 bases lining up with TRBD2. V shed 1 base, J shed 2 bases, and the junction held 5 bases outside the gene matches. The CDR3 totals 17 residues. Germline V lookup: CDR1 SGHDN, CDR2 FVKESK. This CDR3 is CASSQVVTSGRAYEQYF. DNA for the CDR3: TGTGCCAGCAGCCAAGTCGTAACTAGCGGGAGGGCCTACGAGCAGTACTTC. The full variable domain, completed using reference TRBV14 and TRBJ2-7, is EAGVTQFPSHSVIEKGQTVTLRCDPISGHDNLYWYRRVMGKEIKFLLHFVKESKQDESGMPNNRFLAERTGGTYSTLKVQPAELEDSGVYFCASSQVVTSGRAYEQYFGPGTRLTVT.

The chain links TRBV20-1 to TRBJ2-7, with D possibly TRBD1 on 6 matching bases. Trimming removed 4 bases at V and 0 bases at J, with 19 bases between. Germline loops: CDR1 DFQATT, CDR2 SNEGSKA (reference sequence). This CDR3 has 16 residues. CDR3 sequence: CSATAQGQSNSYEQYF. For the CDR3, the DNA is TGCAGTGCTACCGCACAAGGACAGTCCAACTCCTACGAGCAGTACTTC.

The CDR3 is CSVIKTPDFSYEQYF. CDR3 sequence (DNA): TGCAGCGTCATAAAGACACCCGATTTTTCCTACGAGCAGTACTTC. The rearrangement uses TRBV29-1 and TRBJ2-7; no definite D call. The germline V gene has CDR1 SQVTM and CDR2 ANQGSEA. Trimming pared 6 bases from V and 1 base from J, leaving 19 bases between. The CDR3 is 15 amino acids.

This CDR3 reads CASSLTGLNQETQYF. The CDR3 bases are TGTGCCAGCAGCTTAACTGGCCTCAACCAAGAGACCCAGTACTTC. The rearrangement joins TRBV7-3 to TRBJ2-5; D is unresolved. V lost 0 bases and J 0 bases, leaving 8 bases between the germline ends. Germline V gene data show CDR1 as SGHTA and CDR2 as FQGTGA. The CDR3 runs 15 residues.

The table lists this clonotype with many counts. This rearrangement joins TRBV2 to TRBJ1-1; D not certain. The CDR3 is made up of 16 amino acids. The V gene's germline CDR1 is SNHLY and CDR2 FYNNEI. With 6 bases removed from V and 2 bases from J, the gap between germline ends came to 19 bases. The CDR3 nucleotides are TGTGCCAGCAGCGCTGACCGGGAGGTACCCAACACTGAAGCTTTCTTT. Its translation is CASSADREVPNTEAFF.